The T cell receptor (beta chain) under discussion was sequenced for a study of blood T cells in healthy people across ages. Regarding the study as a whole: With donor CMV status unknown, expanded clonotype changes were possibly confounded. Estimates of total diversity, which came from one million sequenced T cells, were considered to be underestimates.

Using a J-beta primer mix together with a sample-barcoded 5' primer, a second PCR was run for roughly 6 to 11 cycles. The template-switch adaptor was a 5' adaptor with 12 random nucleotides. It tagged each cDNA molecule. TCRdb independently ran MiXCR on the 5' RACE reads; one entry per CDR3 protein. Seen here are 1.5 million to 2 million distinct CDR3 sequences, roughly 30% observed once, and the top ten hold 6.5% to 8.5%. Concerning this clonotype: Its specificity is unknown.

V dropped 5 bases and J dropped 1 base, with 14 bases sitting between them. Per the germline V gene, CDR1 is SEHNR and CDR2 is FQNEAQ (reference sequence). This CDR3 region has 15 residues. Donor samples were obtained from healthy Caucasian individuals from Russia, aged 6 to 90. Sequenced sample: blood. This TCR was sampled from a woman younger than 45 in good health. The V call is TRBV7-9, the J call TRBJ1-1, with D perhaps matching TRBD1 (6 bases). CDR3 residues: CASSPWGAGNTEAFF. The CDR3 nucleotides are TGTGCCAGCAGCCCCTGGGGGGCGGGGAACACTGAAGCTTTCTTT.